The sample holds many counts of the clone carrying this T cell receptor (beta chain). Its specificity is not known. TCRdb processed the 5' RACE reads anew with MiXCR; each CDR3 protein has one entry. In the table there are a few hundred thousand distinct CDR3 sequences, around 18% of which are singletons. Germline V CDR1 and CDR2: SGHRS, YFSETQ. CDR3 size: 13 residues. V was pared by 0 bases and J by 8 bases, with 11 bases between. This sample was included in a study of CD8 T cells in ankylosing spondylitis. Study results and limitations: Within ankylosing spondylitis blood, a TCR beta motif made up of several highly homologous variants appeared to be characteristic.

The sample taken for sequencing was blood, either unsorted or a sorted T cell fraction (not recorded which). This TCR came from a male donor with ankylosing spondylitis. The rearrangement joins TRBV5-1 to TRBJ1-1; D not certain. DNA for the CDR3: TGCGCCAGCAGCTTGGATCCCGGTCCCGAAGCTTTCTTT. This gives the protein CASSLDPGPEAFF. Complete variable domain (other parts from reference TRBV5-1 and TRBJ1-1): KAGVTQTPRYLIKTRGQQVTLSCSPISGHRSVSWYQQTPGQGLQFLFEYFSETQRNKGNFPGRFSGRQFSNSRSEMNVSTLELGDSALYLCASSLDPGPEAFFGQGTRLTVV.